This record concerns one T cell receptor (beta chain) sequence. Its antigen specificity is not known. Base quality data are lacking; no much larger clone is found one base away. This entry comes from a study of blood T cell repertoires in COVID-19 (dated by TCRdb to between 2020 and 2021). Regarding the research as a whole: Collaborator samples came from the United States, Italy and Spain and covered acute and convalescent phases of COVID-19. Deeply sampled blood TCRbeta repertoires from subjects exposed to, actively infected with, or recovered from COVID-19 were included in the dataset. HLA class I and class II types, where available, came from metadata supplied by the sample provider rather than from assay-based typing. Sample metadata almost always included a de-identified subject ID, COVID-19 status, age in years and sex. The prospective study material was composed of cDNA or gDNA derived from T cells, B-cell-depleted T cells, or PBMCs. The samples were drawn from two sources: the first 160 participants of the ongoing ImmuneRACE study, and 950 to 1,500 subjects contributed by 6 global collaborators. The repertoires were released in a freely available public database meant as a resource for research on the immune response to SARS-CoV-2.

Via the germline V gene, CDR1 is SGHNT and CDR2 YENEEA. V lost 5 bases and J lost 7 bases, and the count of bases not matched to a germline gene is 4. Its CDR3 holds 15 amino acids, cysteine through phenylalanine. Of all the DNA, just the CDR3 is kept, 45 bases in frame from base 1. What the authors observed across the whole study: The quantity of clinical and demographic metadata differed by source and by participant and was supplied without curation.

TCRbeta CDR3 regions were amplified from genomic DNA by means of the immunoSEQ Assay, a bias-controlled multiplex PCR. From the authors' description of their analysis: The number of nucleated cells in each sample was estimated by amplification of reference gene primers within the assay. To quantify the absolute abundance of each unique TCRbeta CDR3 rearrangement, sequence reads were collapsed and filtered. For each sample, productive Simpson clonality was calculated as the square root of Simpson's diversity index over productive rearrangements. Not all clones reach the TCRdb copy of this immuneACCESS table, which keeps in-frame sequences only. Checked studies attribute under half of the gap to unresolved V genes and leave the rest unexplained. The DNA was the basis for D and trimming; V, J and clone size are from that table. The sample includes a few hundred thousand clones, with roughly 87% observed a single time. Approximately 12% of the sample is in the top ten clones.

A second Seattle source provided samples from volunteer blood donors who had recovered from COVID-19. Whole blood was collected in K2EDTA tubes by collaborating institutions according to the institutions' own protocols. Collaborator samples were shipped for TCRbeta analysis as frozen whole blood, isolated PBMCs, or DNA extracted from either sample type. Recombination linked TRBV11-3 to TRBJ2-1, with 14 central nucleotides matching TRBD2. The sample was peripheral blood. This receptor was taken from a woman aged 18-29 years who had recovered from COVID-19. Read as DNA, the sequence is TGTGCCAGCAGCCGCGGGACTAGCGGGAGAAATGAGCAGTTCTTC. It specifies CASSRGTSGRNEQFF.